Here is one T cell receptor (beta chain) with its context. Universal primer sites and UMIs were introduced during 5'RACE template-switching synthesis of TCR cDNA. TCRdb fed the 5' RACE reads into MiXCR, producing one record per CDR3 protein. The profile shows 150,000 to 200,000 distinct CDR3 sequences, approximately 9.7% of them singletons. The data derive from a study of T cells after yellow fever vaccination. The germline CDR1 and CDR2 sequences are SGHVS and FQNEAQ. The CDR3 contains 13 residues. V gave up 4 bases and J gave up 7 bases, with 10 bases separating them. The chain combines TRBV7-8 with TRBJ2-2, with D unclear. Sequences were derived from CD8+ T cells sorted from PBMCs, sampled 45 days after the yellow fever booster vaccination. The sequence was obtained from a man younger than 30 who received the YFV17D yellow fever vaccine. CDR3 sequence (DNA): TGTGCCAGCAGCTACAGTGATGGCGGGGAGCTGTTTTTT. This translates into CASSYSDGGELFF.